Each of the 24 T cell receptor beta chains below was sequenced from the same sample in a study of early T cells in non-severe SARS-CoV-2 infection. TCRdb independently ran MiXCR on the 5' RACE reads; one entry per CDR3 protein. The sample carries over 95,000 distinct CDR3 sequences, 16% recorded once. Specimen: whole blood. The receptors come from an adult who was a healthcare worker with PCR-confirmed SARS-CoV-2 infection or an uninfected control (not recorded which).

This clonotype has more than one count but fewer than ten. The chain joins TRBV28 to TRBJ2-7; tentatively, D is TRBD2 (5 bases). CDR3 size: 11 residues. Germline lookup yields CDR1 MDHEN and CDR2 SYDVKM. Between the trimmed V and J ends, which lost 8 bases and 2 bases, there was a span of 7 bases. Here the CDR3 DNA reads TGTGCCAGCGCCGGGACCTACGAGCAGTACTTC. It is translated as CASAGTYEQYF.

This clonotype was seen more than once but under ten times. The gene calls are TRBV6-2 or TRBV6-3 and TRBJ2-7, with a weak D call TRBD1 (7 bases). The V end lost 6 bases, the J end lost 4 bases, and 19 bases lay between the germline ends. The V gene's germline CDR1 is MNHEY and CDR2 SVGEGT. This CDR3 is 15 amino acids long. As DNA, the CDR3 is TGTGCCAGCAGAACCCTCGTGTCAGGGGGGTACGAGCAGTACTTC. The encoded protein is CASRTLVSGGYEQYF.

In this sample, this clonotype turned up a few times. The V and J genes are TRBV20-1 and TRBJ2-1; 7 positions agree with TRBD2. Germline V gene data show CDR1 as DFQATT and CDR2 as SNEGSKA (reference sequence). V shed 3 bases, J shed 7 bases, and the junction held 12 bases outside the gene matches. The CDR3 is 15 amino acids. CDR3 sequence reads: CSARSGLPGGNEQFF. The CDR3 region has the DNA TGCAGTGCTAGGTCAGGGCTCCCGGGAGGTAATGAGCAGTTCTTC.

V usage is TRBV27 and J usage is TRBJ2-3; 8 bases fit TRBD2. The germline CDR1 and CDR2 sequences are MNHEY and SMNVEV (reference sequence). This CDR3 comprises 17 residues. With V trimmed by 5 bases and J by 3 bases, 13 bases remained unmatched. CDR3 amino acids: CASSHLNLGGGTDTQYF. The CDR3 nucleotides are TGTGCCAGCAGTCACCTTAACCTAGGCGGGGGGACAGATACGCAGTATTTT.

Only a few counts were recorded for this clonotype. This chain connects TRBV10-3 to TRBJ2-2; 9 positions agree with TRBD2. V dropped 4 bases and J dropped 0; count of bases not matched to a gene: 3. This CDR3 contains 16 residues. CDR1 is ENHRY and CDR2 is SYGVKD in the germline V gene. The CDR3 reads CAISVSGGTNTGELFF. CDR3 in DNA: TGTGCCATCAGTGTTAGCGGGGGAACGAACACCGGGGAGCTGTTTTTT.

This clonotype was seen more than once but under ten times. This sequence joins TRBV6-5 and TRBJ2-7; D is unclear. Trimming cost V 2 bases and J 2 bases, with 10 bases left between them. CDR3 length: 14 residues. Germline lookup yields CDR1 MNHEY and CDR2 SVGAGI. CDR3 region: CASSYLQGTYEQYF. The DNA of the CDR3 is TGTGCCAGCAGTTACCTACAAGGGACCTACGAGCAGTACTTC.

This clonotype turned up a few times. This chain connects TRBV2 to TRBJ2-2; a possible D gene is TRBD2 (6 bases). The ends were cut back, 6 bases at V and 9 bases at J, with 11 bases in the middle. The CDR3 is 12 amino acids. The V gene's germline CDR1 is SNHLY and CDR2 FYNNEI. The CDR3 DNA sequence: TGTGCCAGCAGCTCCGCGGGACGGGAGCTGTTTTTT. Amino acid sequence: CASSSAGRELFF.

The chain carries TRBV9 and TRBJ1-1; a weak D match, TRBD1 (5 bases). Between the trimmed V and J ends, which lost 3 bases and 5 bases, there was a span of 11 bases. Germline lookup yields CDR1 SGDLS and CDR2 YYNGEE. The CDR3 has 13 residues. The CDR3 nucleotides read TGTGCCAGCAGCGACGGGGCCACAACTGAAGCTTTCTTT. This gives the protein CASSDGATTEAFF. The entire variable domain, with the rest obtained from reference TRBV9 and TRBJ1-1, is as follows: DSGVTQTPKHLITATGQRVTLRCSPRSGDLSVYWYQQSLDQGLQFLIQYYNGEERAKGNILERFSAQQFPDLHSELNLSSLELGDSALYFCASSDGATTEAFFGQGTRLTVV.

The CDR3 DNA reads TGTGCCAGCAGCTTAGGAGGGACTAGCGGCCACAATGAGCAGTTCTTC. Protein product: CASSLGGTSGHNEQFF. The chain links TRBV11-2 to TRBJ2-1; 11 bases align to TRBD2. The CDR3 covers 16 residues. V shed 1 base, J shed 5 bases, and the junction held 4 bases outside the gene matches. CDR1 SGHAT and CDR2 FQNNGV come from the germline V gene.

This clonotype was observed a few times. The V and J genes are TRBV20-1 and TRBJ1-1; 8 bases are shared with TRBD1. The CDR3 spans 13 residues. Germline V gene sequence: CDR1 DFQATT, CDR2 SNEGSKA (reference sequence). V trimming: 5 bases; J trimming: 3 bases; junction bases outside the gene matches: 5. The CDR3 loop is CSARQGRDTEAFF. For the CDR3, the DNA is TGCAGTGCTCGACAGGGGAGGGACACTGAAGCTTTCTTT.

This clonotype has a count of ten or more. CDR3 residues: CASSLAGTDEKLFF. The DNA for the CDR3 is TGTGCCAGCAGCTTAGCGGGGACGGATGAAAAACTGTTTTTT. The chain carries TRBV7-9 and TRBJ1-4, with D maybe TRBD1 (5 bases). V lost 0 bases to trimming and J lost 6 bases, with 8 bases between them. The length of the CDR3 is 14 residues. CDR1 SEHNR and CDR2 FQNEAQ come from the germline V gene (reference sequence).

This clonotype was observed a few times. The chain joins TRBV20-1 to TRBJ2-1; TRBD1 or TRBD2 may be the D gene (6 bases each). The germline CDR1 and CDR2 sequences are DFQATT and SNEGSKA (reference sequence). Trimming removed 3 bases from V and 4 bases from J, with 16 bases in between. The CDR3 is 15 residues long. CDR3 DNA sequence: TGCAGTGCTAGCGCTAGGGGGGCGATATACAATGAGCAGTTCTTC. It translates to CSASARGAIYNEQFF.

This clonotype was detected a few times. V usage is TRBV27 and J usage is TRBJ1-5; the D is unclear. CDR3 length: 17 residues. Germline CDR1 reads MNHEY; CDR2 reads SMNVEV (reference sequence). V lost 5 bases and J 3 bases, leaving 20 bases between the germline ends. CDR3 nucleotides: TGTGCCAGCAGTGCCCAGTGGACCGGATGGAACAATCAGCCCCAGCATTTT. Translation gives CASSAQWTGWNNQPQHF.

This clonotype was counted only a few times. The CDR3 sequence is CASSSLAVFDNEQFF. For the CDR3, the DNA is TGTGCCAGCAGTTCGCTAGCGGTCTTTGACAATGAGCAGTTCTTC. V is TRBV11-2 and J is TRBJ2-1; 7 bases map to TRBD2. Trimming took 6 bases from V and 5 from J; bases not matched to a gene: 10. Per germline, CDR1 SGHAT and CDR2 FQNNGV. The CDR3 covers 15 residues.

This clonotype turned up a few times. V and J are TRBV12-3 or TRBV12-4 and TRBJ2-5; D unresolved. This CDR3 has 14 residues. The V end lost 5 bases, the J end lost 3 bases, and 13 bases lay between the germline ends. This chain's CDR3 is CASSPGPSEETQYF. For the CDR3, the DNA is TGTGCCAGCAGTCCCGGCCCATCTGAAGAGACCCAGTACTTC.

This clonotype showed up many times. V gene TRBV29-1 combines with J gene TRBJ2-7; D is unclear. Per germline, CDR1 SQVTM and CDR2 ANQGSEA. V was cut by 6 bases and J by 0 bases, with 6 bases left in between. CDR3 length: 11 amino acids. This CDR3 is CSVRNSYEQYF. CDR3 DNA sequence: TGCAGCGTCCGGAACTCCTACGAGCAGTACTTC.

This clonotype was counted a few times. The gene calls are TRBV28 and TRBJ2-1; D might be TRBD2 (5 bases). Trimming stripped 5 bases from V and 4 bases from J, with 12 bases between. Germline values: CDR1 MDHEN, CDR2 SYDVKM. The CDR3 consists of 14 residues. CDR3 DNA sequence: TGTGCCAGCAGTCCCCCGGGGTCATACAATGAGCAGTTCTTC. This sequence encodes CASSPPGSYNEQFF.

This clonotype has just a few counts. The chain couples TRBV18 to TRBJ2-1; 10 bases line up with TRBD2. The ends lost 4 bases at V and 1 base at J; junction bases unmatched: 13. Germline CDR1 is KGHSH and CDR2 is LQKENI. The CDR3 totals 19 residues. The CDR3 DNA reads as TGTGCCAGCTCACGAGCCCCTAGCGGGAGCTTGGGGTCCTACAATGAGCAGTTCTTC. Translated, it gives CASSRAPSGSLGSYNEQFF.

This clonotype was picked up a small number of times. V usage is TRBV11-2 and J usage is TRBJ2-7; D is undetermined. The CDR3 sequence is 15 residues long. The germline gives CDR1 SGHAT, CDR2 FQNNGV. V was shortened by 2 bases and J by 0 bases, with 11 bases between the two germline ends. The CDR3: CASSLRLTASYEQYF. The CDR3 DNA is TGTGCCAGCAGCTTACGACTGACCGCCTCCTACGAGCAGTACTTC.

The chain combines TRBV11-2 with TRBJ1-6; D gene ambiguous. The CDR3 consists of 15 residues. V was clipped by 0 bases and J by 7 bases, with 10 bases between them. CDR1 and CDR2 from the germline V gene are SGHAT and FQNNGV. CDR3 in DNA: TGTGCCAGCAGCTTAGATCAGAGGAAAAATTCACCCCTCCACTTT. This translates into CASSLDQRKNSPLHF.

V is TRBV28 and J is TRBJ1-4, with D uncertain. The germline V gene encodes CDR1 MDHEN and CDR2 SYDVKM. With 8 bases removed from V and 8 bases from J, the gap between germline ends came to 18 bases. The CDR3 covers 14 residues. CDR3 bases: TGTGCCAGCCGATCGAGGGAGAGACGGGAAAAACTGTTTTTT. Its translation is CASRSRERREKLFF. Supplemented by reference TRBV28 and TRBJ1-4, the full variable domain reads DVKVTQSSRYLVKRTGEKVFLECVQDMDHENMFWYRQDPGLGLRLIYFSYDVKMKEKGDIPEGYSVSREKKERFSLILESASTNQTSMYLCASRSRERREKLFFGSGTQLSVL.

Many counts were recorded for this clonotype. The chain employs TRBV10-2 and TRBJ2-1, with D tentatively TRBD1 (6 bases). V was cut by 3 bases and J by 14 bases, with 14 bases left in between. CDR3 length: 12 amino acids. Germline V gives CDR1 WSHSY, CDR2 SAAADI. The chain's CDR3 is CASSEVGAREFF. DNA of the CDR3: TGCGCCAGCAGTGAAGTGGGGGCCCGGGAGTTCTTC.

J is TRBJ2-3 and V is TRBV20-1, with a weak D call TRBD2 (5 bases). Per germline, CDR1 DFQATT and CDR2 SNEGSKA (reference sequence). The CDR3 is made up of 13 amino acids. V lost 7 bases and J 2 bases, leaving 13 bases between the germline ends. In nucleotides, the CDR3 is TGCAGTGGGTGGCGGGCGCTCACAGATACGCAGTATTTT. This gives the protein CSGWRALTDTQYF.

This clonotype showed up just a few times. The V call is TRBV10-3, the J call TRBJ1-2; a possible D gene is TRBD1 (5 bases). With 6 bases removed from V and 8 bases from J, the gap between germline ends came to 16 bases. The germline gives CDR1 ENHRY, CDR2 SYGVKD. CDR3 length: 13 residues. CDR3 in DNA: TGTGCCATCAGAGAGACGGAGGGGATAGGCTACACCTTC. It yields the protein CAIRETEGIGYTF.